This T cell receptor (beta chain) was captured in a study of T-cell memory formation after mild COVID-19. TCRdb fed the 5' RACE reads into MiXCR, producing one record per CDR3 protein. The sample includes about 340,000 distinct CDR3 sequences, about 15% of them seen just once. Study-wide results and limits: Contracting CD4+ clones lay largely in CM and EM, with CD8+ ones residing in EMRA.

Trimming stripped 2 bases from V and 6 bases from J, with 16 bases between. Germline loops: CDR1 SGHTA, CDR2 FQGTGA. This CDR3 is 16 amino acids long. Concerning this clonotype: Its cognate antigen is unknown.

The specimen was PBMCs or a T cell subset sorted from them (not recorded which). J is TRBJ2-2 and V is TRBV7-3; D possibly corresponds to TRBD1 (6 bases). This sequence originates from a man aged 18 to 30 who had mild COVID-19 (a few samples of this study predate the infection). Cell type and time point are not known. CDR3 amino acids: CASSLSQGSYAGELFF. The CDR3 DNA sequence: TGTGCCAGCAGCTTATCCCAGGGGTCATACGCCGGGGAGCTGTTTTTT.